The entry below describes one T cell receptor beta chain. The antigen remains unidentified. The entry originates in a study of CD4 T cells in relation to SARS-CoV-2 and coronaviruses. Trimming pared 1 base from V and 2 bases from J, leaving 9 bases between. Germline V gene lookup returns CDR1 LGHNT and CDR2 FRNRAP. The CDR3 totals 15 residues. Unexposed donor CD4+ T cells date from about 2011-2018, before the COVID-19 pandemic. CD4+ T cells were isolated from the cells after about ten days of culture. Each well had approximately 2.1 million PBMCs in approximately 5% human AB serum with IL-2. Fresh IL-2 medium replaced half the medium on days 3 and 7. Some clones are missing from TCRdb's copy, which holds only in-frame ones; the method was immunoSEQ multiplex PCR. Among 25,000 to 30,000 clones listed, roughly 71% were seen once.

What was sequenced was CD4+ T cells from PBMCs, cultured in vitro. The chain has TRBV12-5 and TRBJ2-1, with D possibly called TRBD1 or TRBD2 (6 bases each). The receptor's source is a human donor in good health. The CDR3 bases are TGTGCTAGTGGTTTGGGGAGGGGGGCCTACAATGAGCAGTTCTTC. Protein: CASGLGRGAYNEQFF.